The clone carrying this T cell receptor beta chain was seen more than once but under ten times. Antigen unknown. The sample belongs to a study of T-cell memory formation after mild COVID-19. Study observations and caveats: The study found contracting CD4+ clones mainly in CM and EM and contracting CD8+ clones in EMRA.

TCR alpha and TCR beta cDNA libraries carrying sample barcodes and UMIs came from 5'RACE with constant-segment primers. MiXCR, run by TCRdb on the 5' RACE reads, gives a single entry per CDR3 protein. The data show fewer than 700,000 distinct CDR3 sequences, 20% to 25% seen once. The ends were cut back, 8 bases at V and 2 bases at J, with 13 bases in the middle. The CDR3 is made up of 13 amino acids. Germline values: CDR1 SNHLY, CDR2 FYNNEI. Sequenced input: PBMCs or a T cell subset sorted from them (not recorded which). V usage is TRBV2 and J usage is TRBJ2-7, with D possibly being TRBD2 (6 bases). The source of this sequence is an adult woman who had mild COVID-19 (a few samples of this study predate the infection). Cell type and time point are not known. The CDR3 spells CASRVGGTYEQYF. DNA for the CDR3: TGTGCCAGCCGAGTCGGGGGAACCTACGAGCAGTACTTC.